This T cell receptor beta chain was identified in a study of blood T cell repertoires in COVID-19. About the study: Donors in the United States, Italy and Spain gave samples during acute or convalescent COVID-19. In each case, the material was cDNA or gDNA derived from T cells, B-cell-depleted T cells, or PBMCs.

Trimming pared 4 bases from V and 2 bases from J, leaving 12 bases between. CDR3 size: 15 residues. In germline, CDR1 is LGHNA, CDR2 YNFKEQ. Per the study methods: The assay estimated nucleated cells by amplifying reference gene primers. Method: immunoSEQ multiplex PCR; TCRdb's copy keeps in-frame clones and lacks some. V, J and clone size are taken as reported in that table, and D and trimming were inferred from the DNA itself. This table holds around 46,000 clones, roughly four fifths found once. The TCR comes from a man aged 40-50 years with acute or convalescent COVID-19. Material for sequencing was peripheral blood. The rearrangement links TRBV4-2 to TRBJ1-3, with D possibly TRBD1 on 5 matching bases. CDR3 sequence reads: CASSPFWGAGNTIYF. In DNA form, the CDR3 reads TGTGCCAGCAGCCCCTTCTGGGGGGCTGGAAACACCATATATTTT.